One and the same sample provided the 6 T cell receptor beta chains below, sequenced in a study of PD-1 blockade in mismatch repair-deficient tumors. Profiled with immunoSEQ multiplex PCR; TCRdb holds only in-frame clones, not every one. Of approximately 9,300 clones in the sample, about 93% were seen once. Their target antigens are unknown. Time point specified: approximately eleven-day in vitro stimulation with candidate neoantigen peptide 3. Material: cells cultured in vitro, obtained from a patient treated with pembrolizumab. The receptors shown here come from an adult with mismatch repair-deficient cancer.

V gene TRBV27 combines with J gene TRBJ2-5; 8 positions agree with TRBD1. The germline CDR1 and CDR2 sequences are MNHEY and SMNVEV (reference sequence). V shed 10 bases and J 1 base; nucleotides not matched to a gene: 11. The CDR3 runs to 15 residues. DNA of the CDR3: TGTGCCACCCGACCGGCAGGGGGCTTCCAAGAGACCCAGTACTTC. Protein: CATRPAGGFQETQYF.

The chain carries TRBV27 and TRBJ2-6; D unclear. Germline CDR1 is MNHEY and CDR2 is SMNVEV (reference sequence). This CDR3 has 14 residues. Trimming shortened V by 3 bases and J by 1 base, and 4 bases separated the two germline ends. CDR3 sequence: CASSLGSGANVLTF. Here the CDR3 DNA reads TGTGCCAGCAGTTTGGGATCTGGGGCCAACGTCCTGACTTTC.

This chain links TRBV2 with TRBJ2-2, with TRBD2 matching 7 bases. In germline, CDR1 is SNHLY, CDR2 FYNNEI. The CDR3 covers 16 residues. V dropped 6 bases and J dropped 6; count of bases not matched to a gene: 13. This chain's CDR3 is CASRLSGTTPSGELFF. The CDR3, as DNA: TGTGCCAGCAGGCTCAGCGGGACTACTCCTTCCGGGGAGCTGTTTTTT. The full variable domain, completed using reference TRBV2 and TRBJ2-2, is EPEVTQTPSHQVTQMGQEVILRCVPISNHLYFYWYRQILGQKVEFLVSFYNNEISEKSEIFDDQFSVERPDGSNFTLKIRSTKLEDSAMYFCASRLSGTTPSGELFFGEGSRLTVL.

The rearrangement joins TRBV18 to TRBJ2-3; D remains unclear. V lost 5 bases to trimming and J lost 2 bases, with 2 bases between them. Per the germline V gene, CDR1 is KGHSH and CDR2 is LQKENI. The CDR3 is made up of 11 amino acids. CDR3 nucleotide sequence: TGTGCCAGCTCATCCACAGATACGCAGTATTTT. Its protein is CASSSTDTQYF.

The V gene is TRBV5-5, the J gene TRBJ2-1; D possibly corresponds to TRBD2 (5 bases). The CDR3 has 15 amino acids. Germline lookup yields CDR1 SGHKS and CDR2 YYEKEE (reference sequence). The ends were cut back, 4 bases at V and 3 bases at J, with 14 bases in the middle. The DNA of the CDR3 is TGTGCCAGCAGCCCCGGAGGTCCAGACTACAATGAGCAGTTCTTC. Amino acids: CASSPGGPDYNEQFF.

The genes are TRBV5-1 and TRBJ1-2; no clear D. CDR1 is SGHRS, CDR2 YFSETQ, per germline. This CDR3 has 14 amino acids. Trimming took off 4 bases at V and 8 bases at J, with 18 bases between the two ends. The CDR3 is CASSPIGRDGGYTF. The CDR3 DNA sequence: TGCGCCAGCAGCCCGATAGGTAGGGATGGCGGCTACACCTTC.